A single sample gave rise to the 30 T cell receptor beta chains below, sequenced in a study of blood T cell repertoires in COVID-19. Assay used: immunoSEQ multiplex PCR; TCRdb lists only in-frame clones, some missing. The repertoire holds over 200,000 clones, with around 90% as singletons. Sequencing was performed on PBMCs or T cells enriched from blood (not recorded which). The receptors were gathered from a man aged 30 to 45 who had been exposed to COVID-19.

The CDR3 here is CASSLVQGVIGELFF. The CDR3 nucleotides read TGTGCCAGCAGCTTAGTGCAGGGGGTAATCGGGGAGCTGTTTTTT. The V gene is TRBV11-2, the J gene TRBJ2-2, with 7 bases aligning to TRBD1. The CDR3 sequence is 15 residues long. The ends lost 1 base at V and 7 bases at J; junction bases unmatched: 6. Germline CDR1 reads SGHAT; CDR2 reads FQNNGV.

V gene TRBV10-3 combines with J gene TRBJ1-3; 7 bases align to TRBD1. In germline, CDR1 is ENHRY, CDR2 SYGVKD. The V segment lost 3 bases and the J segment 0 bases; nucleotides outside the gene matches: 2. The CDR3 totals 15 residues. The CDR3 coding sequence is TGTGCCATCAGTGATGACAGGGACTCTGGAAACACCATATATTTT. Translation: CAISDDRDSGNTIYF.

This clone was observed a single time. The rearrangement links TRBV30 to TRBJ2-7; either TRBD1 or TRBD2 may fit D (6 bases each). Germline V lookup: CDR1 GTSNPN, CDR2 SVGIG (reference sequence). V dropped 5 bases and J dropped 1 base, with 9 bases sitting between them. The CDR3 loop spans 12 amino acids. The DNA of the CDR3 is TGTGCCTGGGGGGGGCCTTCCTACGAGCAGTACTTC. Amino acids: CAWGGPSYEQYF.

The chain combines TRBV6-1 with TRBJ2-5, with D possibly matching TRBD1 (5 bases). Trimming stripped 1 base from V and 5 bases from J, with 8 bases between. The CDR3 has 13 residues. Germline lookup yields CDR1 MNHNS and CDR2 SASEGT. CDR3 in amino acids: CASSEGWGETQYF. Here the CDR3 DNA reads TGTGCCAGCAGTGAAGGTTGGGGCGAGACCCAGTACTTC.

Only one count was recorded for this clone. This chain connects TRBV5-1 to TRBJ1-2; D ambiguous. The V end was cut by 1 base, the J end by 6 bases, with 13 bases between. CDR1 is SGHRS, CDR2 YFSETQ, per germline. CDR3 size: 14 residues. CDR3 sequence reads: CASSLSHVPDGYTF. The CDR3 DNA is TGCGCCAGCAGCTTGTCCCACGTTCCGGATGGCTACACCTTC. Based on the CDR3 plus reference TRBV5-1 and TRBJ1-2, the full variable domain is KAGVTQTPRYLIKTRGQQVTLSCSPISGHRSVSWYQQTPGQGLQFLFEYFSETQRNKGNFPGRFSGRQFSNSRSEMNVSTLELGDSALYLCASSLSHVPDGYTFGSGTRLTVV.

This clone appeared a few times. The gene calls are TRBV3-1 (or the pseudogene TRBV3-2) and TRBJ2-4; a possible D gene is TRBD2 (6 bases). Per the germline V gene, CDR1 is LGHDT and CDR2 is YNNKEL (reference sequence). This CDR3 is 13 amino acids long. The V end lost 3 bases, the J end lost 15 bases, and 18 bases lay between the germline ends. CDR3 amino acids: CASSQTRDSPLYF. Written as DNA, the CDR3 is TGTGCCAGCAGCCAGACCCGGGACTCGCCCTTGTACTTC.

The chain carries TRBV28 and TRBJ2-7, with TRBD2 matching over 13 bases. J gave up 4 bases and V 5 bases, and 5 bases lay outside the gene matches. The CDR3 is 15 amino acids. Germline V gene lookup returns CDR1 MDHEN and CDR2 SYDVKM. As DNA, the CDR3 is TGTGCCAGCAGTCGGACTAGCGGGGGTATTTACGAGCAGTACTTC. Its protein product is CASSRTSGGIYEQYF.

The genes are TRBV18 and TRBJ1-1; 9 positions match TRBD1. Germline assignment: CDR1 KGHSH and CDR2 LQKENI. The CDR3 sequence is 13 residues long. V gave up 0 bases and J gave up 7 bases; unmatched junction bases: 0. CDR3 sequence: CASSPPTGGEAFF. CDR3 nucleotide sequence: TGTGCCAGCTCACCACCGACAGGGGGTGAAGCTTTCTTT.

This chain joins TRBV5-1 and TRBJ2-3; 9 nucleotides match TRBD1. Germline V CDR1 and CDR2: SGHRS, YFSETQ. The CDR3 has 15 amino acids. Trimming at V came to 4 bases and at J to 3 bases, leaving 6 bases not matched to a gene. In DNA, the CDR3 is TGCGCCAGCAGCGAGGACAGGGGCATAACAGATACGCAGTATTTT. Its translation: CASSEDRGITDTQYF. Complete variable domain (other parts from reference TRBV5-1 and TRBJ2-3): KAGVTQTPRYLIKTRGQQVTLSCSPISGHRSVSWYQQTPGQGLQFLFEYFSETQRNKGNFPGRFSGRQFSNSRSEMNVSTLELGDSALYLCASSEDRGITDTQYFGPGTRLTVL.

V is TRBV3-1 (or the pseudogene TRBV3-2) and J is TRBJ2-5; D might be TRBD2 (6 bases). The germline CDR1 and CDR2 sequences are LGHDT and YNNKEL (reference sequence). V was shortened by 4 bases and J by 7 bases, with 22 bases between the two germline ends. The CDR3 sequence is 16 residues long. DNA for the CDR3: TGTGCCAGCAGCCCAAATGTCCAGCGGGCGAGCGGGACCCAGTACTTC. Residues: CASSPNVQRASGTQYF.

This chain connects TRBV4-2 to TRBJ2-5; D is unresolved. From germline, CDR1 is LGHNA and CDR2 YNFKEQ. This CDR3 comprises 13 residues. Trimming pared 4 bases from V and 2 bases from J, leaving 8 bases between. The CDR3 DNA is TGTGCCAGCAGCCGCGCTAGGCAAGAGACCCAGTACTTC. Translating it yields CASSRARQETQYF.

This sequence joins TRBV3-1 (or the pseudogene TRBV3-2) and TRBJ2-2, with no clear D. The V and J ends lost 1 base and 5 bases respectively, with 5 bases between them. The germline V gene has CDR1 LGHDT and CDR2 YNNKEL (reference sequence). This CDR3 is 13 amino acids long. The CDR3 here is CASSQARTGELFF. CDR3 in DNA: TGTGCCAGCAGCCAAGCGAGAACCGGGGAGCTGTTTTTT.

The V call is TRBV5-4, the J call TRBJ2-5; the D gene is possibly TRBD2 (6 bases). This CDR3 has 14 amino acids. Germline assignment: CDR1 SGHNT and CDR2 YYREEE (reference sequence). V gave up 3 bases and J gave up 4 bases, with 13 bases separating them. As DNA, the CDR3 is TGTGCCAGCAGCTCCCGGACTAATCCAGAGACCCAGTACTTC. Its translation is CASSSRTNPETQYF.

The rearrangement links TRBV6-2 or TRBV6-3 to TRBJ1-1, with a weak D call TRBD1 (6 bases). The V end was cut by 5 bases, the J end by 1 base, with 23 bases between. Germline V CDR1 and CDR2: MNHEY, SVGEGT. The length of the CDR3 is 18 residues. The DNA of the CDR3 is TGTGCCAGCAGTGGCCCCGGTGGGGACAAACGATCGAACACTGAAGCTTTCTTT. Amino acids: CASSGPGGDKRSNTEAFF.

The V gene is TRBV5-1, the J gene TRBJ1-6; 8 bases align to TRBD1. The trim removed 4 bases at V and 9 bases at J, leaving 3 bases unmatched. CDR3 size: 13 residues. From germline, CDR1 is SGHRS and CDR2 YFSETQ. For the CDR3, the DNA is TGCGCCAGCAGCCCCACAGGGGGTTCACCCCTCCACTTT. This gives the protein CASSPTGGSPLHF.

The rearrangement links TRBV27 to TRBJ1-1; D is uncertain. V dropped 5 bases and J dropped 4 bases, with 8 bases sitting between them. The CDR3 consists of 12 residues. Germline V CDR1 and CDR2: MNHEY, SMNVEV (reference sequence). CDR3: CASSNSGTEAFF. For the CDR3, the DNA is TGTGCCAGCAGTAACAGTGGCACTGAAGCTTTCTTT.

This clone was seen once. The chain joins TRBV7-9 to TRBJ2-7; TRBD2 might be the D (7 bases). The CDR3 consists of 15 residues. Germline V lookup: CDR1 SEHNR, CDR2 FQNEAQ (reference sequence). V lost 4 bases to trimming and J lost 6 bases, with 19 bases between them. The CDR3 DNA reads TGTGCCAGCAGCTACCAGAGTGGGGGGGCGTCCGAGCAGTACTTC. This sequence encodes CASSYQSGGASEQYF.

In this sample, this clone turned up once. The CDR3 region is CASNRGLGGNTGELFF. As DNA, the CDR3 is TGTGCCAGCAACCGGGGATTGGGCGGAAACACCGGGGAGCTGTTTTTT. This chain uses TRBV2 with TRBJ2-2, with TRBD2 as a possible D gene (5 bases). V dropped 7 bases and J dropped 2 bases, with 17 bases sitting between them. The germline gives CDR1 SNHLY, CDR2 FYNNEI. The CDR3 runs to 16 residues.

The chain uses TRBV3-1 (or the pseudogene TRBV3-2) and TRBJ2-7; possibly TRBD1 for D (6 bases). The germline gives CDR1 LGHDT, CDR2 YNNKEL (reference sequence). The CDR3 length is 16 residues. The germline V and J ends were trimmed by 0 bases and 2 bases, with 14 bases remaining between them. In DNA, the CDR3 is TGTGCCAGCAGCCAAGATCTGGGGGCAGGGACCTACGAGCAGTACTTC. Amino acids: CASSQDLGAGTYEQYF.

The genes are TRBV4-1 and TRBJ2-7, with 7 bases matching TRBD1. The V gene end was trimmed by 0 bases and the J gene end by 5 bases; junction bases not matched to a gene: 4. In germline, CDR1 is MGHRA, CDR2 YSYEKL. The CDR3 is 14 residues long. CDR3 in amino acids: CASSQEGGVHEQYF. CDR3 sequence (DNA): TGCGCCAGCAGCCAAGAAGGGGGCGTTCACGAGCAGTACTTC.

This chain uses TRBV21-1 with TRBJ1-5; TRBD1 is taken as the D call from the table, unchecked against the DNA. TRBV21-1 constitutes a pseudogene. This CDR3 comprises 15 residues. CDR3 in DNA: TGTGCCAGCAGCATACAGGGGCGACACAATCAGCCCCAGCATTTT. Protein product: CASSIQGRHNQPQHF.

The V and J genes are TRBV5-6 and TRBJ2-7, with TRBD1 matching 9 bases. V was clipped by 5 bases and J by 3 bases; unmatched bases: 9. Germline V CDR1 and CDR2: SGHDT, YYEEEE. CDR3 length equals 15 residues. For the CDR3, the DNA is TGTGCCAGCAGTCCGGGACAGGGTGAGGACTACGAGCAGTACTTC. This gives the protein CASSPGQGEDYEQYF. Combining the CDR3 with reference TRBV5-6 and TRBJ2-7 gives the whole variable domain DAGVTQSPTHLIKTRGQQVTLRCSPKSGHDTVSWYQQALGQGPQFIFQYYEEEERQRGNFPDRFSGHQFPNYSSELNVNALLLGDSALYLCASSPGQGEDYEQYFGPGTRLTVT.

The rearrangement uses TRBV11-2 and TRBJ1-1; D is unresolved. CDR3 length: 13 residues. Deletions cut 5 bases from V and 4 bases from J, with 11 bases between. Germline assignment: CDR1 SGHAT and CDR2 FQNNGV. The CDR3 loop reads CASSGEGGTEAFF. The CDR3 region has the DNA TGTGCCAGCAGCGGGGAGGGAGGCACTGAAGCTTTCTTT.

The genes are TRBV7-9 and TRBJ1-1; D is undetermined. CDR3 size: 14 residues. Germline assignment: CDR1 SEHNR and CDR2 FQNEAQ (reference sequence). V was clipped by 3 bases and J by 3 bases, with 11 bases between them. The DNA for the CDR3 is TGTGCCAGCAGCTTTCCTACAGTGGACACTGAAGCTTTCTTT. It translates to CASSFPTVDTEAFF.

The rearrangement uses TRBV3-1 (or the pseudogene TRBV3-2) and TRBJ1-2; the match to TRBD1 covers 9 bases. Germline trimming cut 0 bases from V and 1 base from J; bases unmatched to any gene: 6. Germline values: CDR1 LGHDT, CDR2 YNNKEL (reference sequence). CDR3 length: 17 amino acids. CDR3 in amino acids: CASSQERGTGFNYGYTF. The DNA of the CDR3 is TGTGCCAGCAGCCAAGAACGAGGGACAGGGTTTAACTATGGCTACACCTTC.

The chain employs TRBV6-2 or TRBV6-3 and TRBJ1-6, with TRBD1 identical over 10 bases. The CDR3 runs 16 residues. Germline CDR1 reads MNHEY; CDR2 reads SVGEGT. Trimming cost V 6 bases and J 10 bases; bases outside gene matches: 12. CDR3 sequence (DNA): TGTGCCAGCAGCCATAGCCTCGGGACAGGGGTCTCACCCCTCCACTTT. It encodes CASSHSLGTGVSPLHF.

This clone was counted only a few times. The chain carries TRBV11-2 and TRBJ2-1; D is perhaps TRBD1 (5 bases). The V end was cut by 8 bases, the J end by 0 bases, with 8 bases between. The CDR3 loop spans 13 amino acids. Germline V lookup: CDR1 SGHAT, CDR2 FQNNGV. This CDR3 is CASGQGSYNEQFF. The CDR3 nucleotides read TGTGCCAGCGGGCAGGGCTCCTACAATGAGCAGTTCTTC.

The chain has TRBV7-9 and TRBJ1-2; 11 nucleotides align to TRBD1. After removal of 5 bases from V and 4 bases from J, the junction contained 9 bases not matched to a gene. Germline CDR1 and CDR2: SEHNR and FQNEAQ (reference sequence). The CDR3 is 16 residues long. CDR3 nucleotides: TGTGCCAGCAGCCCTATGTCCGGGACAGGGGGCTATGGCTACACCTTC. Residues: CASSPMSGTGGYGYTF.

The genes are TRBV11-3 and TRBJ2-5, with 8 bases that match TRBD1. V shed 5 bases and J 5 bases; nucleotides not matched to a gene: 10. The CDR3 is made up of 15 amino acids. Per germline, CDR1 SGHNT and CDR2 YENEEA. CDR3 in amino acids: CASSEQGQGGETQYF. The CDR3 DNA sequence: TGTGCCAGCAGCGAACAAGGACAGGGTGGGGAGACCCAGTACTTC.

This chain links TRBV5-6 with TRBJ1-5, with TRBD1 matching over 12 bases. There are 15 residues in the CDR3. The germline gives CDR1 SGHDT, CDR2 YYEEEE. The V gene end was trimmed by 2 bases and the J gene end by 6 bases; junction bases not matched to a gene: 3. The CDR3 DNA reads as TGTGCCAGCAGCTTAGGGACAGGGGGCTTTCAGCCCCAGCATTTT. As protein: CASSLGTGGFQPQHF. Full variable domain (remainder filled in from reference TRBV5-6 and TRBJ1-5): DAGVTQSPTHLIKTRGQQVTLRCSPKSGHDTVSWYQQALGQGPQFIFQYYEEEERQRGNFPDRFSGHQFPNYSSELNVNALLLGDSALYLCASSLGTGGFQPQHFGDGTRLSIL.